The clone carrying this T cell receptor (beta chain) appeared a few times. Its cognate antigen is unknown. Unique molecular identifiers were incorporated into the prepared TCRbeta library. TCRdb re-derived calls from the PCR reads in MiXCR, one entry per CDR3 protein. Among fewer than 1 million distinct CDR3 sequences, under 20% were seen once, and the ten largest hold about 5%. The data were obtained in a study of T-cell reconstitution after alpha-beta-depleted transplantation in children. General study findings and limits: After transplant, high TCRbeta diversity at day 60 in some patients arose from surviving recipient T cells and thymic progenitors.

CDR1 SGHAT and CDR2 FQNNGV come from the germline V gene. V was cut by 2 bases and J by 0 bases, with 12 bases left in between. There are 16 residues in the CDR3. The chain is built from TRBV11-2 and TRBJ2-3; maybe TRBD1 (5 bases). The sequence was obtained from a male patient aged 5 to 17 who had a stem cell transplant for acute lymphoblastic leukemia, so the T cells may come from the graft donor. Sequencing used PBMCs, mostly from graft donor cells, obtained 360 days after TCRalphabeta/CD19-depleted stem cell transplant. CDR3 sequence: CASSLSWTPSTDTQYF. The DNA of the CDR3 is TGTGCCAGCAGCTTATCCTGGACACCGAGCACAGATACGCAGTATTTT.